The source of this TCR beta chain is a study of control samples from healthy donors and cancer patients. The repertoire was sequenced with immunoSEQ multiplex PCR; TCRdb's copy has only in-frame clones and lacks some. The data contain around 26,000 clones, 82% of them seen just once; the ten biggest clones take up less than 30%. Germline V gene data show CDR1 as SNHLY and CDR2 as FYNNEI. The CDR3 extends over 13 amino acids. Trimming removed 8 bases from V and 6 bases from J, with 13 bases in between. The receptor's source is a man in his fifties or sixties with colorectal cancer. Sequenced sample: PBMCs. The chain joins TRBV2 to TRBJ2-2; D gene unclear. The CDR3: CASVVGLPGELFF. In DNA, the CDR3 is TGTGCCAGCGTGGTTGGATTACCCGGGGAGCTGTTTTTT.